The 25 T cell receptor beta chains listed next were all sequenced from one sample in a study of OX40 agonist ivuxolimab in advanced cancers. Receptors were amplified or captured by the immunoSEQ multiplex PCR assay. Not all clones reach the TCRdb copy of this immuneACCESS table, which keeps in-frame sequences only. Checked studies attribute under half of the gap to unresolved V genes and leave the rest unexplained. The sample profile shows 76,000 or so clones; approximately 93% of them were found once. The top ten hold less than 8% of the sample. The sequencing here drew on CD4+ or CD8+ T cells sorted from blood, taken in a trial of the OX40 agonist ivuxolimab. The receptors shown here come from an adult with an advanced solid tumor such as melanoma, head and neck, liver or kidney cancer.

CDR3: CASSQAWTPPYNEQFF. CDR3 nucleotides: TGCGCCAGCAGCCAAGCATGGACTCCCCCCTACAATGAGCAGTTCTTC. The chain carries TRBV4-3 and TRBJ2-1, with a possible D match to TRBD2 (5 bases). Trimming shortened V by 1 base and J by 2 bases, and 12 bases separated the two germline ends. The CDR3 runs 16 residues. Germline V gene lookup returns CDR1 LGHNA and CDR2 YSLEER.

The chain recombines TRBV6-1 with TRBJ1-5; D might be TRBD1 (6 bases). V was pared by 6 bases and J by 1 base, with 13 bases between. From germline, CDR1 is MNHNS and CDR2 SASEGT. The CDR3 has 15 residues. CDR3 DNA sequence: TGTGCCAGCAGGATACAGGGCGGGAGCAATCAGCCCCAGCATTTT. It yields the protein CASRIQGGSNQPQHF.

For this clone: The junction shows a germline mismatch at one end, possibly a read error. The chain joins TRBV11-2 to TRBJ2-1; D is perhaps TRBD2 (5 bases). The germline V gene encodes CDR1 SGHAT and CDR2 FQNNGV. This CDR3 has 16 residues. The CDR3 coding sequence is TGTGCCAGCAGCTTAGGAGGCGGGCGCTCCTACAGTGAGCAGTTCTTC. This sequence encodes CASSLGGGRSYSEQFF.

This rearrangement joins TRBV4-1 to TRBJ2-1, with TRBD2 matching 7 bases. Germline-derived CDR1 and CDR2 are MGHRA and YSYEKL. This CDR3 spans 15 amino acids. V lost 4 bases to trimming and J lost 8 bases; unmatched junction nucleotides: 11. CDR3 sequence: CASSLRGEGGDEQFF. CDR3 coding DNA: TGCGCCAGCAGCCTCCGTGGGGAGGGCGGCGATGAGCAGTTCTTC.

V and J are TRBV7-6 and TRBJ2-7, with 7 bases aligning to TRBD2. This CDR3 is 15 amino acids long. CDR1 is SGHVS, CDR2 FNYEAQ, per germline. After removal of 1 base from V and 4 bases from J, the junction contained 7 bases not matched to a gene. CDR3 sequence: CASSLGRTSTYEQYF. CDR3 coding DNA: TGTGCCAGCAGCTTAGGACGGACTAGTACTTACGAGCAGTACTTC.

This rearrangement joins TRBV5-1 to TRBJ2-7; no clear D. Germline values: CDR1 SGHRS, CDR2 YFSETQ. CDR3 length: 12 residues. V was trimmed by 0 bases and J by 3 bases, leaving 4 bases between them. The CDR3 reads CASSLGGYEQYF. The CDR3 nucleotides are TGCGCCAGCAGCTTGGGGGGCTACGAGCAGTACTTC.

J is TRBJ1-1 and V is TRBV11-2; unclear D gene. There are 17 residues in the CDR3. With 5 bases removed from V and 5 bases from J, the gap between germline ends came to 24 bases. Per the germline V gene, CDR1 is SGHAT and CDR2 is FQNNGV. CDR3 loop: CASSALTVNLLLTEAFF. CDR3 nucleotide sequence: TGTGCCAGCAGCGCCTTAACGGTAAACCTACTTCTAACTGAAGCTTTCTTT.

A single count supports this clone. The rearrangement uses TRBV5-8 and TRBJ1-1; D gene ambiguous. The V end lost 4 bases, the J end lost 4 bases, and 14 bases lay between the germline ends. The CDR3 spans 14 residues. Germline V CDR1 and CDR2: SGHTS, YDEGEE. Written as DNA, the CDR3 is TGTGCCAGCAGCCCCACCAGTGTGTCCACTGAAGCTTTCTTT. This sequence encodes CASSPTSVSTEAFF.

The rearrangement links TRBV10-3 to TRBJ2-4; TRBD1 or TRBD2 may be the D gene (6 bases each). Germline lookup yields CDR1 ENHRY and CDR2 SYGVKD. V was cut by 9 bases and J by 5 bases, with 14 bases left in between. The CDR3 sequence is 13 residues long. The CDR3 spells CAIAEGDQNIQYF. Written as DNA, the CDR3 is TGTGCCATAGCGGAGGGGGACCAAAACATTCAGTACTTC.

The chain links TRBV27 to TRBJ2-1; 8 bases align to TRBD1. Germline V lookup: CDR1 MNHEY, CDR2 SMNVEV (reference sequence). The length of the CDR3 is 15 residues. V dropped 6 bases and J dropped 2; count of bases not matched to a gene: 6. Here the CDR3 reads CASSPGTGPYNEQFF. CDR3 in DNA: TGTGCCAGCAGCCCCGGGACAGGTCCCTACAATGAGCAGTTCTTC.

V gene TRBV5-1 combines with J gene TRBJ2-3; D is perhaps TRBD1 or TRBD2 (6 bases each). V lost 3 bases and J 2 bases, leaving 13 bases between the germline ends. Germline V gene sequence: CDR1 SGHRS, CDR2 YFSETQ. This CDR3 is 15 amino acids long. The CDR3: CASSWGAGSTDTQYF. The CDR3 DNA reads TGCGCCAGCAGCTGGGGGGCAGGGTCCACAGATACGCAGTATTTT.

This clone has a single count. The V call is TRBV5-1, the J call TRBJ1-5; 7 positions agree with TRBD1. Germline V lookup: CDR1 SGHRS, CDR2 YFSETQ. This CDR3 has 15 amino acids. Trimming removed 4 bases from V and 7 bases from J; junction bases left unmatched: 11. CDR3 coding DNA: TGCGCCAGCAGCCCCGGGGCAGGGGGGAGCCAGCCCCAGCATTTT. Amino acids: CASSPGAGGSQPQHF.

This rearrangement joins TRBV29-1 to TRBJ2-1; TRBD1 aligns across 9 bases. This CDR3 has 13 residues. Germline V CDR1 and CDR2: SQVTM, ANQGSEA. Germline trimming cut 5 bases from V and 6 bases from J; bases unmatched to any gene: 5. CDR3 DNA: TGCAGCGTTCGGACAGGGGTGGTCAATGAGCAGTTCTTC. Protein sequence: CSVRTGVVNEQFF.

The CDR3 loop reads CASSPTGWSPGELFF. The CDR3 DNA sequence: TGTGCCAGCTCACCGACAGGGTGGTCCCCCGGGGAGCTGTTTTTT. The V call is TRBV18, the J call TRBJ2-2; 7 bases agree with TRBD1. The germline gives CDR1 KGHSH, CDR2 LQKENI. J gave up 6 bases and V 3 bases, and 7 bases lay outside the gene matches. The CDR3 is 15 residues long.

The J gene is TRBJ1-2, the V gene TRBV6-6; 7 bases agree with TRBD1. V lost 5 bases to trimming and J lost 3 bases; unmatched junction nucleotides: 3. Germline assignment: CDR1 MNHNY and CDR2 SVGAGI (reference sequence). CDR3 length: 13 residues. This CDR3 is CASSPGTDYGYTF. CDR3 DNA: TGTGCCAGCAGTCCCGGGACAGACTATGGCTACACCTTC.

The gene calls are TRBV27 and TRBJ2-5, with 11 nucleotides matching TRBD1. Germline-derived CDR1 and CDR2 are MNHEY and SMNVEV (reference sequence). V trimming: 0 bases; J trimming: 5 bases; junction bases outside the gene matches: 2. This CDR3 region has 15 residues. CDR3 sequence (DNA): TGTGCCAGCAGTTTATCGGGGACAGGGGGTGAGACCCAGTACTTC. It codes for CASSLSGTGGETQYF.

This chain joins TRBV2 and TRBJ2-1, with unresolved D. This CDR3 region has 11 residues. Germline assignment: CDR1 SNHLY and CDR2 FYNNEI. Trimming shortened V by 8 bases and J by 4 bases, and 6 bases separated the two germline ends. Written as DNA, the CDR3 is TGTGCCAGCTTAGATTACAATGAGCAGTTCTTC. Protein product: CASLDYNEQFF.

The V and J genes are TRBV4-3 and TRBJ2-3; weak D call: TRBD1 (6 bases). The CDR3 totals 16 residues. V was clipped by 0 bases and J by 1 base, with 11 bases between them. Germline values: CDR1 LGHNA, CDR2 YSLEER. Here the CDR3 DNA reads TGCGCCAGCAGCCAAGATCCAGGGGTGGGCACAGATACGCAGTATTTT. It codes for CASSQDPGVGTDTQYF.

The genes are TRBV29-1 and TRBJ1-2, with D unclear. V was trimmed by 1 base and J by 4 bases, leaving 10 bases between them. Germline V gene data show CDR1 as SQVTM and CDR2 as ANQGSEA. This CDR3 is 13 amino acids long. CDR3 coding DNA: TGCAGCGTTGAAGTTTTATTGGCCTATGGCTACACCTTC. Translated, it gives CSVEVLLAYGYTF.

This clone was seen just once. The CDR3 loop reads CAWGGTGYPDTQYF. Written as DNA, the CDR3 is TGTGCCTGGGGGGGTACAGGGTATCCAGATACGCAGTATTTT. The chain recombines TRBV30 with TRBJ2-3, with D tentatively TRBD1 (6 bases). The CDR3 has 14 residues. Between the trimmed V and J ends, which lost 5 bases and 4 bases, there was a span of 16 bases. The germline gives CDR1 GTSNPN, CDR2 SVGIG (reference sequence). Combining the CDR3 with reference TRBV30 and TRBJ2-3 gives the whole variable domain SQTIHQWPATLVQPVGSPLSLECTVEGTSNPNLYWYRQAAGRGLQLLFYSVGIGQISSEVPQNLSASRPQDRQFILSSKKLLLSDSGFYLCAWGGTGYPDTQYFGPGTRLTVL.

This clone showed up just once. CDR3 coding DNA: TGTGCCAGCAGAATCAGAACAGGGTATGAAGCTTTCTTT. It yields the protein CASRIRTGYEAFF. The gene calls are TRBV6-5 and TRBJ1-1; D perhaps matches TRBD1 (6 bases). V lost 6 bases, J lost 7 bases, and 15 bases lay in between. This CDR3 comprises 13 residues. Germline V gene data show CDR1 as MNHEY and CDR2 as SVGAGI.

This clone was seen a single time. This chain joins TRBV4-3 and TRBJ2-4; D may be TRBD1 or TRBD2 (6 bases each). CDR3 length: 15 residues. Per germline, CDR1 LGHNA and CDR2 YSLEER. V was cut by 4 bases and J by 8 bases, with 18 bases left in between. DNA for the CDR3: TGCGCCAGCAGCCGACGACAGCAGAGGGGGGACATTCAGTACTTC. Its translation: CASSRRQQRGDIQYF.

This chain uses TRBV6-1 with TRBJ2-3, with D possibly being TRBD1 (5 bases). The CDR3 consists of 18 residues. Trimming stripped 2 bases from V and 6 bases from J, with 24 bases between. Germline V lookup: CDR1 MNHNS, CDR2 SASEGT. CDR3 DNA: TGTGCCAGCAGTGAATGGCAGGGCTGGCAGACGACGGCTGATACGCAGTATTTT. Protein: CASSEWQGWQTTADTQYF.

The chain links TRBV30 to TRBJ2-7, with a tentative D call TRBD2 (5 bases). The CDR3 covers 12 residues. Germline V CDR1 and CDR2: GTSNPN, SVGIG (reference sequence). The V end lost 2 bases, the J end lost 5 bases, and 10 bases lay between the germline ends. CDR3 in amino acids: CAWSPPRDEQYF. The CDR3 bases are TGTGCCTGGAGTCCCCCGCGGGACGAGCAGTACTTC.

V is TRBV6-5 and J is TRBJ2-1; perhaps TRBD1 as D (8 bases). V was pared by 2 bases and J by 6 bases, with 14 bases between. The CDR3 has 15 residues. Germline CDR1 MNHEY, CDR2 SVGAGI. The CDR3, as DNA: TGTGCCAGCAGTTACAGTACAGGGGGGGTCAATGAGCAGTTCTTC. Amino acids: CASSYSTGGVNEQFF.